What follows are 18 T cell receptor beta chains derived from one specimen sequenced in a study of blood T cell repertoires in COVID-19. TCRdb's copy holds only in-frame clones and misses some; the assay was immunoSEQ multiplex PCR. Counted here are 200,000 to 250,000 clones, 83% occurring once; the ten biggest clones make up roughly 1.3%. Sequencing was done on a sample of peripheral blood. The receptors stem from a young woman with COVID-19, enrolled during active disease.

The chain combines TRBV5-6 with TRBJ1-6, with 8 bases lining up with TRBD1. With 4 bases clipped from V and 9 bases from J, the junction kept 3 bases outside the gene matches. The V gene's germline CDR1 is SGHDT and CDR2 YYEEEE. The CDR3 covers 13 residues. CDR3 nucleotides: TGTGCCAGCAGCCTGGACAGGGTTTCACCCCTCCACTTT. It yields the protein CASSLDRVSPLHF. Using reference TRBV5-6 and TRBJ1-6 for the parts outside the CDR3, the full variable domain is DAGVTQSPTHLIKTRGQQVTLRCSPKSGHDTVSWYQQALGQGPQFIFQYYEEEERQRGNFPDRFSGHQFPNYSSELNVNALLLGDSALYLCASSLDRVSPLHFGNGTRLTVT.

The chain employs TRBV5-5 and TRBJ2-7; 8 positions match TRBD1. Germline CDR1 and CDR2: SGHKS and YYEKEE (reference sequence). The trim removed 0 bases at V and 4 bases at J, leaving 6 bases unmatched. The CDR3 length is 15 residues. As DNA, the CDR3 is TGTGCCAGCAGCTTGGAAAGCAGGGGGCATTACGAGCAGTACTTC. Its protein product is CASSLESRGHYEQYF.

The V gene is TRBV7-3, the J gene TRBJ2-3; TRBD2 matches 8 bases. J was trimmed by 2 bases and V by 4 bases; bases with no gene match: 11. In germline, CDR1 is SGHTA, CDR2 FQGTGA. This CDR3 comprises 17 residues. CDR3 nucleotides: TGTGCCAGCAGCTCCTCCGGGAGGGGAGGGGACACAGATACGCAGTATTTT. It codes for CASSSSGRGGDTDTQYF.

The chain recombines TRBV7-3 with TRBJ2-2; 7 bases line up with TRBD1. After removal of 3 bases from V and 4 bases from J, the junction contained 2 bases not matched to a gene. Germline values: CDR1 SGHTA, CDR2 FQGTGA. The CDR3 has 14 residues. The CDR3 nucleotides read TGTGCCAGCAGCTTGACAGGGCCCACCGGGGAGCTGTTTTTT. It is translated as CASSLTGPTGELFF.

The gene calls are TRBV2 and TRBJ2-3; 7 bases are a match to TRBD1. J was trimmed by 0 bases and V by 6 bases; bases with no gene match: 9. The length of the CDR3 is 16 residues. CDR1 and CDR2 (germline): SNHLY, FYNNEI. CDR3 bases: TGTGCCAGCAGGCGGACAGGAGGTCTTAGCACAGATACGCAGTATTTT. Protein sequence: CASRRTGGLSTDTQYF. The full variable domain, its missing parts supplied by reference TRBV2 and TRBJ2-3, is EPEVTQTPSHQVTQMGQEVILRCVPISNHLYFYWYRQILGQKVEFLVSFYNNEISEKSEIFDDQFSVERPDGSNFTLKIRSTKLEDSAMYFCASRRTGGLSTDTQYFGPGTRLTVL.

This chain uses TRBV13 with TRBJ1-1; possibly TRBD1 for D (5 bases). This CDR3 comprises 14 residues. Between the trimmed V and J ends, which lost 4 bases and 1 base, there was a span of 10 bases. Per the germline V gene, CDR1 is PRHDT and CDR2 is FYEKMQ (reference sequence). CDR3 loop: CASSSETANTEAFF. The CDR3 nucleotides read TGTGCCAGCAGCTCTGAGACAGCGAACACTGAAGCTTTCTTT. The complete variable domain, with remaining parts taken from reference TRBV13 and TRBJ1-1, reads AAGVIQSPRHLIKEKRETATLKCYPIPRHDTVYWYQQGPGQDPQFLISFYEKMQSDKGSIPDRFSAQQFSDYHSELNMSSLELGDSALYFCASSSETANTEAFFGQGTRLTVV.

The chain recombines TRBV2 with TRBJ1-6; D might be TRBD1 (6 bases). There are 15 residues in the CDR3. Between the trimmed V and J ends, which lost 8 bases and 7 bases, there was a span of 18 bases. The germline V gene has CDR1 SNHLY and CDR2 FYNNEI. The CDR3 bases are TGTGCCAGCGCTATTCACCGGGACAACAATTCACCCCTCCACTTT. Translation: CASAIHRDNNSPLHF.

The chain joins TRBV7-2 to TRBJ1-1; D is possibly TRBD1 (6 bases). Germline CDR1 and CDR2: SGHTA and FQGNSA. Trimming left V 0 bases short and J 1 base short, with 21 bases between. The CDR3 is made up of 19 amino acids. The CDR3 here is CASSLAVLYRARENTEAFF. CDR3 sequence (DNA): TGTGCCAGCAGCTTAGCGGTTCTTTACAGGGCCCGGGAGAACACTGAAGCTTTCTTT.

V and J are TRBV4-1 and TRBJ2-5; 7 bases are shared with TRBD2. After removal of 2 bases from V and 1 base from J, the junction contained 7 bases not matched to a gene. This CDR3 is built from 16 residues. Germline CDR1 is MGHRA and CDR2 is YSYEKL. The CDR3 DNA reads TGCGCCAGCAGCCAAAGCCGGGACTACCCCCAAGAGACCCAGTACTTC. Its translation: CASSQSRDYPQETQYF.

The CDR3 protein is CASSRYRTSYEQYF. In DNA form, the CDR3 reads TGTGCCAGCAGCCGCTATAGGACTAGCTACGAGCAGTACTTC. This chain connects TRBV7-2 to TRBJ2-7, with 7 bases identical to TRBD2. With V trimmed by 5 bases and J by 3 bases, 7 bases remained unmatched. CDR3 length: 14 amino acids. Germline V CDR1 and CDR2: SGHTA, FQGNSA.

V is TRBV10-3 and J is TRBJ2-5; 7 nucleotides agree with TRBD1. The CDR3 runs 14 residues. Unmatched junction bases numbered 7, after V lost 5 bases and J lost 4 bases. Germline CDR1 reads ENHRY; CDR2 reads SYGVKD. Written as DNA, the CDR3 is TGTGCCATCAGTTCGGGACAGAAGGGAGAGACCCAGTACTTC. Its protein product is CAISSGQKGETQYF.

The chain carries TRBV2 and TRBJ2-3; D gene uncertain. Trimming took off 10 bases at V and 0 bases at J, with 14 bases between the two ends. The germline gives CDR1 SNHLY, CDR2 FYNNEI. The CDR3 loop spans 14 amino acids. The CDR3 DNA is TGTGCCATCCCCCCTGCAGTTAGCACAGATACGCAGTATTTT. Amino acid sequence: CAIPPAVSTDTQYF.

The chain carries TRBV5-1 and TRBJ1-1, with 11 bases lining up with TRBD1. Germline V lookup: CDR1 SGHRS, CDR2 YFSETQ. This CDR3 contains 16 residues. Unmatched junction bases numbered 10, after V lost 4 bases and J lost 5 bases. CDR3 nucleotide sequence: TGCGCCAGCAGCCTCGGACAGGGGGCTAGAGGGACTGAAGCTTTCTTT. This codes for CASSLGQGARGTEAFF.

The chain uses TRBV5-1 and TRBJ1-1, with 7 bases identical to TRBD1. Trimming removed 7 bases from V and 1 base from J; junction bases left unmatched: 7. Looked up from germline, CDR1 is SGHRS and CDR2 is YFSETQ. The CDR3 is made up of 14 amino acids. The CDR3 nucleotides read TGCGCCAGCGTTGAGACAGGGCCGAACACTGAAGCTTTCTTT. As protein: CASVETGPNTEAFF.

The chain recombines TRBV19 with TRBJ2-1; 7 bases map to TRBD2. With V trimmed by 8 bases and J by 8 bases, 21 bases remained unmatched. Germline V lookup: CDR1 LNHDA, CDR2 SQIVND (reference sequence). This CDR3 spans 17 amino acids. In DNA, the CDR3 is TGTGCCAGTTGTCTCGCGGGGGTAGAAGCTTTTCCGGATGAGCAGTTCTTC. Translation gives CASCLAGVEAFPDEQFF.

The sample holds one count of this clone. V and J are TRBV30 and TRBJ2-7; 10 bases match TRBD1. The CDR3 runs 14 residues. Looked up from germline, CDR1 is GTSNPN and CDR2 is SVGIG (reference sequence). Unmatched junction bases numbered 8, after V lost 3 bases and J lost 6 bases. CDR3 sequence reads: CAWSRDRGPREQYF. The CDR3 DNA reads TGTGCCTGGAGCCGGGACAGGGGTCCTCGCGAGCAGTACTTC.

The chain joins TRBV6-2 or TRBV6-3 to TRBJ1-2; 10 bases map to TRBD1. Germline V gene lookup returns CDR1 MNHEY and CDR2 SVGEGT. CDR3 length: 17 residues. V gave up 2 bases and J gave up 3 bases; unmatched junction bases: 9. The CDR3, as DNA: TGTGCCAGCAGTTACCCCACCGACAGGGGGCAGGACTATGGCTACACCTTC. Translation: CASSYPTDRGQDYGYTF.

This CDR3 is CASSFGGGNHNTEAFF. In DNA, the CDR3 is TGTGCCAGCTCCTTCGGCGGGGGAAATCATAACACTGAAGCTTTCTTT. The chain couples TRBV18 to TRBJ1-1; perhaps TRBD1 as D (5 bases). Per the germline V gene, CDR1 is KGHSH and CDR2 is LQKENI. Trimming pared 6 bases from V and 2 bases from J, leaving 19 bases between. This CDR3 has 16 residues.